The sequence of this TCR beta chain was determined in a study of Tregs in tolerant kidney transplant recipients. Whole-study findings and limits: Tregs expanded with activated donor B cells seemed most donor-specific. Findings come from small patient numbers and require larger validation. Biological reproducibility was not directly addressed in this study.

Produced via immunoSEQ multiplex PCR; TCRdb's table is partial and in-frame only. The table shows about 240,000 clones, with roughly 84% occurring only once. Trimming stripped 0 bases from V and 3 bases from J, with 12 bases between. The length of the CDR3 is 15 residues. The germline gives CDR1 SGHRS, CDR2 YFSETQ. On this clone: Its antigen remains unidentified.

The origin of this receptor is a human donor in good health. The sequenced sample consisted of CD4+ T cells from blood. This rearrangement joins TRBV5-1 to TRBJ1-1; no clear D. The CDR3 DNA follows: TGCGCCAGCAGCTTGGTAGAGGGAAGAGACACTGAAGCTTTCTTT. Its translation is CASSLVEGRDTEAFF.